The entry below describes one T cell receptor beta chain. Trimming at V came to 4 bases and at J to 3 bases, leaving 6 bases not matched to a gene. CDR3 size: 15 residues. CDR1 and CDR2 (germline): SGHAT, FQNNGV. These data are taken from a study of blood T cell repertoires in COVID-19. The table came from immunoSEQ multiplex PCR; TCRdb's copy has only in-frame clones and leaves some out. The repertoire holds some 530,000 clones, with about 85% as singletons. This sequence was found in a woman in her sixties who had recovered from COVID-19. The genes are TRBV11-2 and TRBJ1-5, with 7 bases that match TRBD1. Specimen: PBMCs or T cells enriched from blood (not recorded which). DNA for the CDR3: TGTGCCAGCAGCTCGATGGGACAGACCAATCAGCCCCAGCATTTT. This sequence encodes CASSSMGQTNQPQHF.